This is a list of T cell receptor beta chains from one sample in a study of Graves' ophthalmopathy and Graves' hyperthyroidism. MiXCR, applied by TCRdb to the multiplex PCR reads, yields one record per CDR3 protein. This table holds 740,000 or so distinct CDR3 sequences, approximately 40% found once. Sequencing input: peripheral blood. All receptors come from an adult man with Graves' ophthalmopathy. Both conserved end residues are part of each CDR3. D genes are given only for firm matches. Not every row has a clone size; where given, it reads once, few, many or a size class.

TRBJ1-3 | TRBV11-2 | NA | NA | TGTCCCAGCAGCTTGCCAGGGACCATATATTTT | CPSSLPGTIYF
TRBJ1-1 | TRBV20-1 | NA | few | TGCAGTGCTCCCCAGAGACGGATGGCAGGTACTGAAGCTTTCTTT | CSAPQRRMAGTEAFF
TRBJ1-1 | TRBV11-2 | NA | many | TGTGCCAGCAGCTTAAAAAGGAACACTGAAGCTTTCTTT | CASSLKRNTEAFF
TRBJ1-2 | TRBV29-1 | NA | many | TGCAGCGTGGCCCCGAGGCAGGGCGCTAACTATGGCTACACCTTC | CSVAPRQGANYGYTF
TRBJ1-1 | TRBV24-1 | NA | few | TGTGCCACCAGTGTCCGGGTTTATGCTTTCTTT | CATSVRVYAFF
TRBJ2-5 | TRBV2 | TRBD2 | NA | TGTGCCAGCCATGGGGCGGGACTAGCGGGGGGTATTGAGACCCAGTACTTC | CASHGAGLAGGIETQYF
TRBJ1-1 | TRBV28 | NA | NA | TGTGCCAGCAGTCAGTGGGGCACTGAAGCTTTCTTT | CASSQWGTEAFF
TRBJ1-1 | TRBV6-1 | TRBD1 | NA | TGTGCCAGCAGCCCTGGGGCAGGGGGGAACACTGAAGCTTTCTTT | CASSPGAGGNTEAFF
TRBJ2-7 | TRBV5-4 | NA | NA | TGTGCCAGCAGCTTCGGTGGCGGCCGGTACGAGCAGTACTTC | CASSFGGGRYEQYF
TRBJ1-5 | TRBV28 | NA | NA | TGTGCCAGCAGTTTCCGTAGCACAGCTCAGCCCCAGCATTTT | CASSFRSTAQPQHF
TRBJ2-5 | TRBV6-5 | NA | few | TGTGCCAGCAGTTCTTCAGGGGCACAATATCAAGAGACCCAGTACTTC | CASSSSGAQYQETQYF
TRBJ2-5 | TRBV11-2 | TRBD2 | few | TGTGCCAGCAGCCAAGGACTAGCGGGAGGCGTATCAGGGGAGACCCAGTACTTC | CASSQGLAGGVSGETQYF
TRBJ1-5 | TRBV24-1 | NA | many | TGTGCCAGCAGTTCCCCCGGCTCTAGAGAGCCCCAGCATTTT | CASSSPGSREPQHF
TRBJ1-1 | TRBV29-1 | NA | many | TGCAGCGTTGGCTGGGTTCCGAACACTGAAGCTTTCTTT | CSVGWVPNTEAFF
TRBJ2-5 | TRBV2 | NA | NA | TGTGCCAGCAGTGTCTTCGGACAGTGGGAGACCCAGTACTTC | CASSVFGQWETQYF
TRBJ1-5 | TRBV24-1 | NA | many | TGTGCCAGCAGACAAGACCGCAGGAGCAATCAGCCCCAGCATTTT | CASRQDRRSNQPQHF
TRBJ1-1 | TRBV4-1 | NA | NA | TGCGCCAGCAGCCGGATTGCGGGGAACACTGAAGCTTTCTTT | CASSRIAGNTEAFF
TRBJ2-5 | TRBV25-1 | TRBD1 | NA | TGTGCCAGCAGAAAACCGGGACAGGGGGTAGAGACCCAGTACTTC | CASRKPGQGVETQYF
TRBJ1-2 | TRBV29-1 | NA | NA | TGCAGCGTTGAAGTGGGCTTCTATGGCTACACCTTC | CSVEVGFYGYTF
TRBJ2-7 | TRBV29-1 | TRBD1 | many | TGCAGCGTCCAGGACAGGGGGGCTTCCGAGCAGTACTTC | CSVQDRGASEQYF
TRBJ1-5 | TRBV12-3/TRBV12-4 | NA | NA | TGTGCCAGCAGTTTAGGTTGGCAGCCCCAGCATTTT | CASSLGWQPQHF
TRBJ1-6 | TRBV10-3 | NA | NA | TGTGCCAGCGGGAGGGCATCCGATAATTCACCCCTCCACTTT | CASGRASDNSPLHF
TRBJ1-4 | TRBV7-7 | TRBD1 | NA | TGTGCCAGCAGCACCCAGGGGGCCATAATGAAAGAAAAACTGTTTTTT | CASSTQGAIMKEKLFF
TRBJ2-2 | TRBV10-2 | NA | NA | TGCGCCAGCAGTGAGTCGGGGTATAAGGATACCGGGGAGCTGTTTTTT | CASSESGYKDTGELFF
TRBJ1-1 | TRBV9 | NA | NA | TGTGCCAGTAGCCATGGGACTCCGACCACTGAAGCTTTCTTT | CASSHGTPTTEAFF
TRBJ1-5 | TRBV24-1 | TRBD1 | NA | TGTGCCATCAGTGACCCGGGGACAGGGGGCCAGCCCCAGCATTTT | CAISDPGTGGQPQHF
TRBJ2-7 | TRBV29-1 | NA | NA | TGCAGCGTTGAGCGGGGCCAGGGATCCAACGAGCAGTACTTC | CSVERGQGSNEQYF
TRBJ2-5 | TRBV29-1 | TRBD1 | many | TGCAGCCACTCGGACAGGGGCGAGACCCAGTACTTC | CSHSDRGETQYF
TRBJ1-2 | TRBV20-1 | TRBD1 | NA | TGCAGTGCTAGACCCCGGGACAGGGGTGTCTATGGCTACACCTTC | CSARPRDRGVYGYTF
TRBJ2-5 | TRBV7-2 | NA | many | TGTGCCAGCAGCTTAGCCTACAGGGAGGAGACCCAGTACTTC | CASSLAYREETQYF
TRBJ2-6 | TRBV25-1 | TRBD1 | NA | TGTGCCAGCAGACCGACAGGGGGTACCGGGGCCAACGTCCTGACTTTC | CASRPTGGTGANVLTF
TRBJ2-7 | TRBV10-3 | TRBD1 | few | TGTGCCATCAGTGATTCCGGGACAGGGACCTACGAGCAGTACTTC | CAISDSGTGTYEQYF
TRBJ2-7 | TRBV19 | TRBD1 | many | TGTGCCAGTAGTACTCTGGACAGGGCCTACGAGCAGTACTTC | CASSTLDRAYEQYF
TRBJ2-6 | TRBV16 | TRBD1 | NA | TGTGCCAGCAGCCCGACCGGGACAGGCTTAAGGGCCAACGTCCTGACTTTC | CASSPTGTGLRANVLTF
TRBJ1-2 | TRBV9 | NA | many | TGTGCCAGCAGCGTAGATTCGACGGGACGGTATGGCTACACCTTC | CASSVDSTGRYGYTF
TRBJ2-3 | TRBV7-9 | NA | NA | TGTGCCAGCAGCTTTTCTTCGTATACGCAGTATTTT | CASSFSSYTQYF
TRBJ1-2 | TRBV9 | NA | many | TGTGCCAGCAGCGACCTCGATTTGTATGGCTACACCTTC | CASSDLDLYGYTF
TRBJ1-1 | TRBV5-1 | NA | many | TGCGCCAGCAGCCCGGGGAACAGCGGGGCTGAAGCTTTCTTT | CASSPGNSGAEAFF
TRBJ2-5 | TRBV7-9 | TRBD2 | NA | TGTGCCAGCAGCTTAGATTCGGGACTAGCGGGAGGCGACCAAGAGACCCAGTACTTC | CASSLDSGLAGGDQETQYF